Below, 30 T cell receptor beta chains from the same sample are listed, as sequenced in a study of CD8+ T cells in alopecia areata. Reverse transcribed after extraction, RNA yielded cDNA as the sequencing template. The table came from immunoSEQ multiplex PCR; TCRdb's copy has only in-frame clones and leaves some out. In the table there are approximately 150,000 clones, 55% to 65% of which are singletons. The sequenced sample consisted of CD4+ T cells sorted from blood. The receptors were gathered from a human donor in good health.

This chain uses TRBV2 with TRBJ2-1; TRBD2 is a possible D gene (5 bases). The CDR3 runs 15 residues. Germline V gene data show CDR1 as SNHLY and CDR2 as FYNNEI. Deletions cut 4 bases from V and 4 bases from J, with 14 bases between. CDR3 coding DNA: TGTGCCAGCAGTGTTAGCGCGGTTGGGTACAATGAGCAGTTCTTC. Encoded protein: CASSVSAVGYNEQFF.

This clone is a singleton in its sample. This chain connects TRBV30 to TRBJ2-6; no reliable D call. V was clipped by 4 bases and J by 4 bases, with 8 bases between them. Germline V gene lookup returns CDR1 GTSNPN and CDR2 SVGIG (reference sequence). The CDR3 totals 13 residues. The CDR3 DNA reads TGTGCCTGGATTTTTCCCGGGGCCAACGTCCTGACTTTC. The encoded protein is CAWIFPGANVLTF.

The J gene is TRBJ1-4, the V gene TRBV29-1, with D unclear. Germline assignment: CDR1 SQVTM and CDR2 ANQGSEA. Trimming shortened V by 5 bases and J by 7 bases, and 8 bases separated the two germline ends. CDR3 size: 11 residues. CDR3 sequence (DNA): TGCAGCGTTAGGGCGTTTGAAAAACTGTTTTTT. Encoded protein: CSVRAFEKLFF.

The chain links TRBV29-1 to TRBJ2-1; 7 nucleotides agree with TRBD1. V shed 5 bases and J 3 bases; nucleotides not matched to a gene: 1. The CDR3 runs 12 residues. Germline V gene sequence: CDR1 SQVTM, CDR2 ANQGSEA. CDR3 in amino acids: CSVNRGYNEQFF. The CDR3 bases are TGCAGCGTTAACAGGGGCTACAATGAGCAGTTCTTC.

The CDR3 loop is CASSVAGGDTQYF. CDR3 sequence (DNA): TGTGCCAGCAGTGTGGCGGGGGGAGATACGCAGTATTTT. The V call is TRBV25-1, the J call TRBJ2-3, with 8 positions matching TRBD2. After removal of 4 bases from V and 5 bases from J, the junction contained 2 bases not matched to a gene. The CDR3 has 13 amino acids. The germline gives CDR1 MGHDK, CDR2 SYGVNS.

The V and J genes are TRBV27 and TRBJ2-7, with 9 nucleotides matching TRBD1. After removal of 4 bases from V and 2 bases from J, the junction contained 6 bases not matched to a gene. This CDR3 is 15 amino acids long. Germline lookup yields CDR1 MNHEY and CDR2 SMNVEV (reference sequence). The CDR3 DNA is TGTGCCAGCAGTTCAGGACAGGGGAGGGCCTACGAGCAGTACTTC. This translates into CASSSGQGRAYEQYF.

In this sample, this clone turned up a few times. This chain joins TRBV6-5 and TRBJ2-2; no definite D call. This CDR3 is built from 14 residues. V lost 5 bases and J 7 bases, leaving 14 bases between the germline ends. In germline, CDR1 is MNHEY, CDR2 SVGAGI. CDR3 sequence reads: CASSTGIFNGELFF. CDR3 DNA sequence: TGTGCCAGCAGTACTGGGATTTTTAACGGGGAGCTGTTTTTT.

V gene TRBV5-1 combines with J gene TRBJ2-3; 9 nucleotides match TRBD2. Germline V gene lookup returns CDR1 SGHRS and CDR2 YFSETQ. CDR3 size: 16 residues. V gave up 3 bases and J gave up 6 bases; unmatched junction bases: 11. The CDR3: CASSSALAGELDTQYF. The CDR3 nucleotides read TGCGCCAGCAGCTCTGCGTTAGCGGGAGAGTTGGATACGCAGTATTTT.

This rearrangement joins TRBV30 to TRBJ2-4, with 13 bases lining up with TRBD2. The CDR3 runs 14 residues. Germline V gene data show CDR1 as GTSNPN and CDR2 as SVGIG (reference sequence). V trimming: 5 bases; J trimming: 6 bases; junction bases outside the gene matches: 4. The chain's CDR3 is CAWGLAGAVNIQYF. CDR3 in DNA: TGTGCCTGGGGACTAGCGGGAGCAGTAAACATTCAGTACTTC.

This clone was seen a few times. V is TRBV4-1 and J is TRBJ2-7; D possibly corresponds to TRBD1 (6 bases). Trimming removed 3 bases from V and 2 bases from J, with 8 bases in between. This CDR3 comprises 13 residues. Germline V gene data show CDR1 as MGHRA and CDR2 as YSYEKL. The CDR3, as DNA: TGCGCCAGCAGCCATGCAGGGGCCTACGAGCAGTACTTC. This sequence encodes CASSHAGAYEQYF.

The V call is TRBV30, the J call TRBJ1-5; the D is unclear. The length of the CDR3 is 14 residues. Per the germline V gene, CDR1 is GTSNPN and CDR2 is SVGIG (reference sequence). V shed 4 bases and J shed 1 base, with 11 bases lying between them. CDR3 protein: CAWNAGGSNQPQHF. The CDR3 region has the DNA TGTGCCTGGAACGCAGGAGGAAGCAATCAGCCCCAGCATTTT.

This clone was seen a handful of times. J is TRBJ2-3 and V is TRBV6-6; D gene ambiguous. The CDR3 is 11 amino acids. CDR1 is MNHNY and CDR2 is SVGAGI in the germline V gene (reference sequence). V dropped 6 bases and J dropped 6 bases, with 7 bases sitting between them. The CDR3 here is CASRRTDTQYF. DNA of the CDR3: TGTGCCAGCAGGCGGACGGATACGCAGTATTTT.

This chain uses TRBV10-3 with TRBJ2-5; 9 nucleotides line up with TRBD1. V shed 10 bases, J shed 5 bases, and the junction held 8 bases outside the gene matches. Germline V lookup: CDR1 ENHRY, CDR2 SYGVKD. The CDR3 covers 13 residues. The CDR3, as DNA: TGTGCCACGATAACAGGGGGCAGGGAGACCCAGTACTTC. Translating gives CATITGGRETQYF.

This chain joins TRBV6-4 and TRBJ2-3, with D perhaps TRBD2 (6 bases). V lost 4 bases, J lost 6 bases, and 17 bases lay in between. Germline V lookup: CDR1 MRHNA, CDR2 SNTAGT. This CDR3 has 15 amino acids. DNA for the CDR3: TGTGCCAGCAGTGTTGTAGCGGAGCCCACGGATACGCAGTATTTT. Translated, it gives CASSVVAEPTDTQYF.

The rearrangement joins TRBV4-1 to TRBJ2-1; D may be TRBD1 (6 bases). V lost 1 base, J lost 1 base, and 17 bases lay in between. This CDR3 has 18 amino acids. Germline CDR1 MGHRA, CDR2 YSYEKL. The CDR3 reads CASSQVAGALFSYNEQFF. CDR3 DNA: TGCGCCAGCAGCCAAGTTGCAGGGGCCCTATTTTCCTACAATGAGCAGTTCTTC.

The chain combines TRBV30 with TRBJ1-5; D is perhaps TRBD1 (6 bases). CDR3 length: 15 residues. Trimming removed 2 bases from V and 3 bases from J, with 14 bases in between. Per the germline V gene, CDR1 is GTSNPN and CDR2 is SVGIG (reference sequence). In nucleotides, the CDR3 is TGTGCCTGGAGTACAGGGCCTGTGTTCAATCAGCCCCAGCATTTT. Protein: CAWSTGPVFNQPQHF.

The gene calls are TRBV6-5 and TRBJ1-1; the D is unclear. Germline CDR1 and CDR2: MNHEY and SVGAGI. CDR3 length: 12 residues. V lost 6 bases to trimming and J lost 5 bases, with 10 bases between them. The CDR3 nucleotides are TGTGCCAGCAGCCTAGTGATGACTGAAGCTTTCTTT. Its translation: CASSLVMTEAFF.

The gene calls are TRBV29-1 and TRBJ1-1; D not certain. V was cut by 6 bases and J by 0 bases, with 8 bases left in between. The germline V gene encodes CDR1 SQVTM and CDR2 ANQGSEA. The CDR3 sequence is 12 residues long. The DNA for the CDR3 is TGCAGCGTCCGCAAAATGAACACTGAAGCTTTCTTT. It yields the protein CSVRKMNTEAFF.

CDR3: CASSTHPSSGGEKLFF. The DNA for the CDR3 is TGCGCCAGCAGTACTCACCCGAGTTCGGGGGGTGAAAAACTGTTTTTT. The chain recombines TRBV23-1 with TRBJ1-4; perhaps TRBD1 as D (5 bases). TRBV23-1 falls under the ORF class, with uncertain function. The CDR3 has 16 amino acids. V shed 5 bases and J shed 7 bases, with 20 bases lying between them.

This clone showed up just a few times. The CDR3 is CASSPPSSPGNEQFF. The CDR3 DNA sequence: TGTGCCAGCTCACCACCGTCCAGTCCCGGCAATGAGCAGTTCTTC. The chain joins TRBV18 to TRBJ2-1; D gene unclear. The CDR3 runs 15 residues. V was trimmed by 0 bases and J by 6 bases, leaving 12 bases between them. CDR1 is KGHSH and CDR2 is LQKENI in the germline V gene.

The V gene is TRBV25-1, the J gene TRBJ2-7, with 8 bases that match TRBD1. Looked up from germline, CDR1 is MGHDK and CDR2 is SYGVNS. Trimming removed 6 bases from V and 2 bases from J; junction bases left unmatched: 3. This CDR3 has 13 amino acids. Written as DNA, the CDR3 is TGTGCCAGCAGGGTGACAGGGGCCTACGAGCAGTACTTC. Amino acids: CASRVTGAYEQYF.

CDR3 residues: CASSLYREQYF. CDR3 in DNA: TGTGCCAGCAGTTTGTACCGGGAGCAGTACTTC. The chain uses TRBV28 and TRBJ2-7; D is unclear. V lost 3 bases, J lost 7 bases, and 7 bases lay in between. CDR1 and CDR2 from the germline V gene are MDHEN and SYDVKM. This CDR3 region has 11 residues.

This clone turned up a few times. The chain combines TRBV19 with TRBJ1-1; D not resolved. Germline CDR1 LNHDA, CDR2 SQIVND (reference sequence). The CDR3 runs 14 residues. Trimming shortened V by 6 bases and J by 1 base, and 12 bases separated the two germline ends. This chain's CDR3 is CASSMDLTNTEAFF. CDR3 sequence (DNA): TGTGCCAGTAGCATGGACTTAACGAACACTGAAGCTTTCTTT.

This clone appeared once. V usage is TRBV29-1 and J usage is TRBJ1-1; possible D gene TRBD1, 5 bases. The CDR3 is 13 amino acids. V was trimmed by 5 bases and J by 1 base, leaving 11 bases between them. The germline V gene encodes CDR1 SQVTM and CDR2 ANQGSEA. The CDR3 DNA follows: TGCAGCGTTCGTTCAGGGAGGAACACTGAAGCTTTCTTT. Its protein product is CSVRSGRNTEAFF.

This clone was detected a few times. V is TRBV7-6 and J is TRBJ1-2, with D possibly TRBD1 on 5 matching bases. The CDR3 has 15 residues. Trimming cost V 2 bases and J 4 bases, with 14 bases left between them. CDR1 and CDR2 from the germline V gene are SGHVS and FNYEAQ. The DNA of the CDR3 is TGTGCCAGCAGCTTAATGGGGGACCGGTCCTATGGCTACACCTTC. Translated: CASSLMGDRSYGYTF.

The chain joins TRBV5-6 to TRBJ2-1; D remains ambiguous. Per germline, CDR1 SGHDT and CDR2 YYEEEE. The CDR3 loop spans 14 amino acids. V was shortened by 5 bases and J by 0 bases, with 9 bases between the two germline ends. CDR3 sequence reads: CASRGRRSYNEQFF. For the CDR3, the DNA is TGTGCCAGCAGGGGCCGCCGCTCCTACAATGAGCAGTTCTTC.

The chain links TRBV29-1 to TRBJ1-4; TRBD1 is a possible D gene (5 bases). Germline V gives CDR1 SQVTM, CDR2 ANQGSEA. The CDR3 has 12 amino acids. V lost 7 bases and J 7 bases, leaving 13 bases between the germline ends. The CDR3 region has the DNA TGCAGCGCGGGGGGACGGGCTGAAAAACTGTTTTTT. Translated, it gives CSAGGRAEKLFF.

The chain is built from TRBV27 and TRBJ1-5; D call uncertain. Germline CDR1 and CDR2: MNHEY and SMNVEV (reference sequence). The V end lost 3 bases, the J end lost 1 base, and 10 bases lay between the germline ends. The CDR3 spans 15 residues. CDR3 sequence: CASSFRAPSNQPQHF. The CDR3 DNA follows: TGTGCCAGCAGTTTCCGGGCCCCCAGCAATCAGCCCCAGCATTTT.

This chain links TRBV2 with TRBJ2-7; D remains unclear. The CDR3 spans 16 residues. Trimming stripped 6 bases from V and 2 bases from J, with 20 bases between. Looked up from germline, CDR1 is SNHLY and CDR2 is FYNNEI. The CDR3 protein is CASRKTFSISPYEQYF. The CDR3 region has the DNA TGTGCCAGCAGAAAGACTTTTAGCATAAGCCCCTACGAGCAGTACTTC. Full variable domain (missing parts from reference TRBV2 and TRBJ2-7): EPEVTQTPSHQVTQMGQEVILRCVPISNHLYFYWYRQILGQKVEFLVSFYNNEISEKSEIFDDQFSVERPDGSNFTLKIRSTKLEDSAMYFCASRKTFSISPYEQYFGPGTRLTVT.

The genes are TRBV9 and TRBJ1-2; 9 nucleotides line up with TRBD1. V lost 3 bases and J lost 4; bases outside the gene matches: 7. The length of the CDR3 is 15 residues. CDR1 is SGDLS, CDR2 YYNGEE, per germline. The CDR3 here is CASSGGTGMSYGYTF. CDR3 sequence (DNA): TGTGCCAGCAGCGGAGGGACAGGGATGAGCTATGGCTACACCTTC.